Sequencing of this TCR beta chain was carried out in a study of cytomegalovirus exposure and HLA in healthy donors. PCR involved 60 Vbeta and 13 Jbeta primers. Assay used: immunoSEQ multiplex PCR; TCRdb lists only in-frame clones, some missing. The sample data list under 70,000 clones. Worth noting for this clone: Its antigen remains unidentified.

This CDR3 contains 14 residues. The germline V and J ends were trimmed by 5 bases and 2 bases, with 12 bases remaining between them. Germline V gene sequence: CDR1 MNHEY, CDR2 SVGAGI. Findings and limits, study-wide: There were around 160 TCR beta chains listed as cytomegalovirus-associated. Common viral pathogens were later found to be apparently linked to several of the most significant clusters. In a later analysis, V- and J-gene trimming of beta chains associated with a DCLRE1C missense variant, replicated independently. The CMV antigen specificity of a few CMV-associated chains was confirmed through in vitro analysis.

The rearrangement joins TRBV6-5 to TRBJ1-1; no definite D call. The TCR sequence derives from a female donor in good health and CMV-seropositive. Sequenced input: PBMCs. CDR3 protein: CASSNPAGNTEAFF. The CDR3 region has the DNA TGTGCCAGCAGTAACCCCGCGGGTAACACTGAAGCTTTCTTT.